What follows describes a single T cell receptor (beta chain). Authors' methods: Reference gene primer amplification yielded estimated nucleated cell counts. Clones were read by immunoSEQ multiplex PCR, and TCRdb kept only the in-frame ones, dropping some. V and J calls and clone size are as listed in that table; D and trimming were resolved from the DNA. Seen here are roughly 120,000 clones, over 85% observed once, and the top ten hold under 4.5%. CDR3 length: 13 residues. Per germline, CDR1 ENHRY and CDR2 SYGVKD. V shed 10 bases, J shed 2 bases, and the junction held 8 bases outside the gene matches. The sample comes from a study of blood T cell repertoires in COVID-19. About the research overall: There were acute and convalescent COVID-19 samples, and they came from the United States, Italy and Spain. Nucleic acid was either cDNA or gDNA, and it came from T cells, B-cell-depleted T cells, or PBMCs.

The TCR originated in a man aged 45-65 years with active COVID-19. The J gene is TRBJ2-7, the V gene TRBV10-3; 7 nucleotides line up with TRBD1. The sample taken for sequencing was peripheral blood. CDR3 sequence (DNA): TGTGCCACCTGGACAGGCCGCCCCTACGAGCAGTACTTC. Its translation is CATWTGRPYEQYF.